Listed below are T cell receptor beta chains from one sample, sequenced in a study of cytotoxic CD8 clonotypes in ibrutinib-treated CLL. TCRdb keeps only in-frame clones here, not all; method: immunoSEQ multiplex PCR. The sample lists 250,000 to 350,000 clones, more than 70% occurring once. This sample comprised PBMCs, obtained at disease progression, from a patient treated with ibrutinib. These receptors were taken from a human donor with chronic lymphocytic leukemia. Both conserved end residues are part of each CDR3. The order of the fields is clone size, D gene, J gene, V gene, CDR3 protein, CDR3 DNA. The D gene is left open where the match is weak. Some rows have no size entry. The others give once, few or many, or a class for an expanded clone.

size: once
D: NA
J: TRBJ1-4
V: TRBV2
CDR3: CASSEATGRPRGKLFF
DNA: TGTGCCAGCAGTGAAGCCACGGGACGTCCGAGAGGAAAACTGTTTTTT

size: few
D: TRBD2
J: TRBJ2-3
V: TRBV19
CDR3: CASSIRLAGGLGDTQYF
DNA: TGTGCCAGTAGCATACGACTAGCGGGAGGCCTCGGAGATACGCAGTATTTT

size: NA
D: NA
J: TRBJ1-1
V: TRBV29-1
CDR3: CSASFMNTEAFF
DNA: TGCAGCGCTTCATTCATGAACACTGAAGCTTTCTTT

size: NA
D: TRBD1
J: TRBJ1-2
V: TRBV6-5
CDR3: CASSYSGDRNYGYTF
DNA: TGTGCCAGCAGTTACTCCGGGGACAGGAACTATGGCTACACCTTC

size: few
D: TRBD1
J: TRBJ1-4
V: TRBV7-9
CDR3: CASSFFRTGPNEKLFF
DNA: TGTGCCAGCAGCTTCTTTAGGACAGGACCTAATGAAAAACTGTTTTTT

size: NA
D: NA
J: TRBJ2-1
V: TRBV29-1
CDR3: CSVERQANNEQFF
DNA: TGCAGCGTTGAAAGACAGGCAAACAATGAGCAGTTCTTC

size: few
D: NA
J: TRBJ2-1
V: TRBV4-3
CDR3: CASSQDPRGGSYNEQFF
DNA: TGCGCCAGCAGCCAAGATCCCAGGGGAGGATCCTACAATGAGCAGTTCTTC

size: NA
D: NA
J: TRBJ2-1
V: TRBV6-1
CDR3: CASTFTPAEQFF
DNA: TGTGCCAGCACATTTACCCCGGCGGAGCAGTTCTTC

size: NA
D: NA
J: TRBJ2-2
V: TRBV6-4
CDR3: CASSDGSGTNTGELFF
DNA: TGTGCCAGCAGTGACGGTAGCGGAACGAACACCGGGGAGCTGTTTTTT

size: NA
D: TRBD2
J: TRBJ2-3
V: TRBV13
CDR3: CASSPLGLAATDTQYF
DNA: TGTGCCAGCAGCCCCTTGGGACTAGCGGCCACAGATACGCAGTATTTT

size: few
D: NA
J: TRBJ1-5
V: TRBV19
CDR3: CASSMGSGNQPQHF
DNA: TGTGCCAGTAGTATGGGGTCGGGCAATCAGCCCCAGCATTTT

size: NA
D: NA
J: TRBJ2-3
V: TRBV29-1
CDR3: CSVSKGAHGYFTDTQYF
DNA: TGCAGCGTTTCGAAGGGCGCCCACGGCTACTTCACAGATACGCAGTATTTT

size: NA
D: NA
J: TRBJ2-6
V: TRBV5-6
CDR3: CASNLQGKGSGANVLTF
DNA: TGTGCCAGCAACCTACAGGGAAAGGGTTCTGGGGCCAACGTCCTGACTTTC

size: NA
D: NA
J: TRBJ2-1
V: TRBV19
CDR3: CASSIMTHRNEQFF
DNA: TGTGCCAGTAGTATCATGACGCACCGCAATGAGCAGTTCTTC

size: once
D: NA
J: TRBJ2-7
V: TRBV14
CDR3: CASSDVSGLNYEQYF
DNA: TGTGCCAGCAGCGATGTGTCGGGACTCAACTACGAGCAGTACTTC

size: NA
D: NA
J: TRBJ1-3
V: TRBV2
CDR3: CASSELGNTIYF
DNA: TGTGCCAGCAGTGAGTTGGGAAACACCATATATTTT

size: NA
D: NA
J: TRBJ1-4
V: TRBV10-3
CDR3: CAIKDTPEEKLFF
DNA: TGTGCCATCAAGGACACGCCGGAGGAAAAACTGTTTTTT

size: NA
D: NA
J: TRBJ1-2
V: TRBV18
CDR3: CASSPEGYYGYTF
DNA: TGTGCCAGCTCACCGGAGGGCTACTATGGCTACACCTTC

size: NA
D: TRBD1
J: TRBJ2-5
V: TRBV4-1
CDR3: CASSQLGQGKVETQYF
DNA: TGCGCCAGCAGCCAACTGGGACAGGGGAAAGTCGAGACCCAGTACTTC

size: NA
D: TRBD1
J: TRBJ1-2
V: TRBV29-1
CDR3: CSVPPGQENYGYTF
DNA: TGCAGCGTTCCCCCGGGACAGGAGAACTATGGCTACACCTTC

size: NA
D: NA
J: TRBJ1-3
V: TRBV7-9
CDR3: CASEGNTIYF
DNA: TGTGCCAGCGAGGGAAACACCATATATTTT

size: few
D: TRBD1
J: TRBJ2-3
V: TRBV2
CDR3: CAEGAGLGDTQYF
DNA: TGTGCCGAGGGGGCTGGATTGGGAGATACGCAGTATTTT

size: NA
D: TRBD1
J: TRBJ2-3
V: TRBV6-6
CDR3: CASSSPDRVPDTQYF
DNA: TGTGCCAGCAGTTCCCCGGACAGGGTTCCAGATACGCAGTATTTT